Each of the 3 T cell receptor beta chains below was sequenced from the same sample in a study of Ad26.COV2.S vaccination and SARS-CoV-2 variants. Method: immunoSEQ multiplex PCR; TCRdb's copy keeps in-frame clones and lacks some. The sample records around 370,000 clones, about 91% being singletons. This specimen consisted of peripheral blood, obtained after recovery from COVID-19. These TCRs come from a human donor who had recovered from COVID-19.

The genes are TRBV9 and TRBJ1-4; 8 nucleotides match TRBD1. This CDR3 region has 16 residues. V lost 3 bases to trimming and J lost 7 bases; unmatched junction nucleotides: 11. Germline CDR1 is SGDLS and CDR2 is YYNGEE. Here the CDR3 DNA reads TGTGCCAGCAGCGAATACCAGGGGGCTAGAGGTGAAAAACTGTTTTTT. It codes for CASSEYQGARGEKLFF.

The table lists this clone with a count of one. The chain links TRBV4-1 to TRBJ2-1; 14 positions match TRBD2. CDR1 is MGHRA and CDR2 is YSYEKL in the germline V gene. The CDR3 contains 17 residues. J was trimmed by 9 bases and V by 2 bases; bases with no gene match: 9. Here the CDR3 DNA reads TGCGCCAGCAGCCAATCCTCTCGACTAGCGGGGGGGGGTGAGCAGTTCTTC. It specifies CASSQSSRLAGGGEQFF.

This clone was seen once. This chain's CDR3 is CASGLGRLAGVDTQYF. CDR3 DNA: TGTGCTAGTGGTTTGGGCCGACTAGCGGGGGTAGATACGCAGTATTTT. The chain uses TRBV12-5 and TRBJ2-3, with TRBD2 identical over 12 bases. Germline trimming cut 1 base from V and 5 bases from J; bases unmatched to any gene: 4. The germline gives CDR1 LGHNT, CDR2 FRNRAP. CDR3 size: 16 residues.